This entry concerns a single T cell receptor beta chain. The target antigen is unknown. Expressed TCRB transcripts were sequenced because the entire RNA isolate underwent reverse transcription. Profiling relied on immunoSEQ multiplex PCR, and the TCRdb table lists in-frame clones only, not all of them. Found here are about 710,000 clones, roughly an eighth of them singletons; the top ten hold less than 0.04%. This sample is drawn from a study of beta chain features in type 1 diabetes. Whole-study findings and limits: People with Type 1 diabetes carried modestly yet significantly shorter TCRB CDR3s in all four CD4+ subsets. In type 1 diabetes patients, VDJ junctions had fewer insertions; deletions at these junctions were more frequent.

The sequencing input was naive CD4+ T cells from blood. The clonotype was recovered from a man younger than 35 with type 1 diabetes.

The CDR3 spells CASSQDTGSREQFF. CDR3 coding DNA: TGTGCCAGCAGCCAAGATACGGGGTCTCGGGAGCAGTTCTTC. This chain joins TRBV4-2 and TRBJ2-1; possible D gene TRBD2, 5 bases. Germline assignment: CDR1 LGHNA and CDR2 YNFKEQ. The V end was cut by 0 bases, the J end by 10 bases, with 13 bases between. The CDR3 totals 14 residues.